A single T cell receptor beta chain is shown here with its context. The antigen is not known. Germline CDR1 SGHRS, CDR2 YFSETQ. The CDR3 is made up of 15 amino acids. Unmatched junction bases numbered 8, after V lost 4 bases and J lost 3 bases. cDNA prepared by RNA extraction and subsequent reverse transcription served as the template for sequencing. Sequencing was performed with immunoSEQ multiplex PCR; in TCRdb, only in-frame clones are kept and a portion is missing. The profile covers 190,000 or so clones, with nearly 60% appearing a single time and 5.5% taken by the ten largest. This sample is part of a study of CD8+ T cells in alopecia areata. Study overall: Treated patients were dosed with oral tofacitinib, taking 5 to 10 mg twice daily.

Study conclusions and caveats: There were many expanded lesional clones persisting in scalp and blood during tofacitinib. Only a single nonresponder existed, so baseline CD8+ expansion links stay unclear.

This sample's treatment: oral pan-JAK inhibitor, 5-10 mg twice daily. Researchers took lesional scalp punch biopsies and peripheral blood from people who were alopecia areata patients. The chain employs TRBV5-1 and TRBJ2-7; TRBD1 agrees at 9 bases. The specimen was CD4+ T cells sorted from blood, collected at week 24, from a patient treated with tofacitinib. The TCR comes from a human donor with alopecia areata. The CDR3 DNA reads as TGCGCCAGCAGCGCCTCGGGACAGGGCCTCTACGAGCAGTACTTC. Translated, it gives CASSASGQGLYEQYF.